The 8 T cell receptor beta chains below all came from one sample that was sequenced in a study of shared clonotypes between healthy human individuals (TCRdb year 2020). The library was obtained by the immunoSEQ multiplex PCR assay. TCRdb provides this immuneACCESS table in a form limited to in-frame rearrangements. Some clones are lacking; in checked studies, under half of them reflect an unresolved V gene, and why the rest are absent is not known. This sample gives 2 million to 2.5 million clones in total; 90% to 96% of them show up just once. The top ten clonotypes cover roughly 0.13% of the sample. Source material: naive CD4+ T cells sorted from blood. Sample cell subset or site, as interpreted from the label and publication: CD45RA+ positively selected. The receptors originated from a man between 18 and 35 years old in good health.

This clone was seen only once. The genes are TRBV4-2 and TRBJ2-7; 16 bases match TRBD2. The CDR3 is 18 residues long. V lost 2 bases, J lost 3 bases, and 7 bases stayed unmatched. Germline V gene lookup returns CDR1 LGHNA and CDR2 YNFKEQ. The CDR3 sequence: CASSQLGTSGRELYEQYF. The CDR3 coding sequence is TGTGCCAGCAGCCAACTCGGGACTAGCGGGAGGGAACTCTACGAGCAGTACTTC.

The chain recombines TRBV7-8 with TRBJ1-6; a weak D match, TRBD1 (6 bases). With 5 bases removed from V and 6 bases from J, the gap between germline ends came to 14 bases. The germline V gene encodes CDR1 SGHVS and CDR2 FQNEAQ. This CDR3 has 15 amino acids. The CDR3 DNA reads TGTGCCAGCAGCCCGTCCCGGGACACTAATTCACCCCTCCACTTT. It codes for CASSPSRDTNSPLHF.

A word on this clone: The same CDR3 is also encoded by other DNA sequences in this sample. This rearrangement joins TRBV5-1 to TRBJ2-1; a weak D match, TRBD1 (6 bases). This CDR3 region has 12 residues. Germline CDR1 and CDR2: SGHRS and YFSETQ. V lost 4 bases and J 7 bases, leaving 9 bases between the germline ends. This CDR3 is CASSLQGNEQFF. CDR3 DNA sequence: TGCGCCAGCAGCCTCCAGGGGAATGAGCAGTTCTTC.

CDR3 nucleotide sequence: TGTGCCACCAGCACCGGGGCGGGAAAGGGACACAATGAGCAGTTCTTC. Amino acids: CATSTGAGKGHNEQFF. The gene calls are TRBV15 and TRBJ2-1; perhaps TRBD2 as D (6 bases). Germline V CDR1 and CDR2: LNHNV, YYDKDF (reference sequence). Trimming stripped 4 bases from V and 5 bases from J, with 18 bases between. CDR3 length: 16 residues.

Written as DNA, the CDR3 is TGTGCCACCCGGGACCCCGGGAAGACCCAGTACTTC. Residues: CATRDPGKTQYF. The chain has TRBV27 and TRBJ2-5; the D call may be TRBD1 or TRBD2 (5 bases each). The CDR3 is 12 residues long. CDR1 MNHEY and CDR2 SMNVEV come from the germline V gene (reference sequence). With 10 bases removed from V and 6 bases from J, the gap between germline ends came to 15 bases.

The chain joins TRBV6-5 to TRBJ2-1; unclear D gene. The V end lost 2 bases, the J end lost 0 bases, and 11 bases lay between the germline ends. The CDR3 length is 16 residues. CDR1 and CDR2 from the germline V gene are MNHEY and SVGAGI. CDR3 sequence reads: CASSYGRWSSYNEQFF. Here the CDR3 DNA reads TGTGCCAGCAGTTACGGCCGGTGGAGCTCCTACAATGAGCAGTTCTTC.

The chain employs TRBV25-1 and TRBJ1-2, with 11 bases fitting TRBD1. The CDR3 has 17 residues. CDR1 MGHDK and CDR2 SYGVNS come from the germline V gene. The V and J ends lost 2 bases and 7 bases, in that order; junction bases with no gene match: 12. The DNA of the CDR3 is TGTGCCAGCAGTGAAAGGGGGACAGGGGGGGAACCTATTGGCTACACCTTC. Protein sequence: CASSERGTGGEPIGYTF.

The chain couples TRBV7-8 to TRBJ2-6, with 7 bases aligning to TRBD1. The V and J ends lost 1 base and 0 bases, in that order; junction bases with no gene match: 3. CDR3 size: 17 residues. The germline V gene encodes CDR1 SGHVS and CDR2 FQNEAQ. For the CDR3, the DNA is TGTGCCAGCAGCTTAGGCTCAGGGGGCTCTGGGGCCAACGTCCTGACTTTC. Translation gives CASSLGSGGSGANVLTF. Using reference TRBV7-8 and TRBJ2-6 for the parts outside the CDR3, the full variable domain is GAGVSQSPRYKVAKRGQDVALRCDPISGHVSLFWYQQALGQGPEFLTYFQNEAQLDKSGLPSDRFFAERPEGSVSTLKIQRTQQEDSAVYLCASSLGSGGSGANVLTFGAGSRLTVL.